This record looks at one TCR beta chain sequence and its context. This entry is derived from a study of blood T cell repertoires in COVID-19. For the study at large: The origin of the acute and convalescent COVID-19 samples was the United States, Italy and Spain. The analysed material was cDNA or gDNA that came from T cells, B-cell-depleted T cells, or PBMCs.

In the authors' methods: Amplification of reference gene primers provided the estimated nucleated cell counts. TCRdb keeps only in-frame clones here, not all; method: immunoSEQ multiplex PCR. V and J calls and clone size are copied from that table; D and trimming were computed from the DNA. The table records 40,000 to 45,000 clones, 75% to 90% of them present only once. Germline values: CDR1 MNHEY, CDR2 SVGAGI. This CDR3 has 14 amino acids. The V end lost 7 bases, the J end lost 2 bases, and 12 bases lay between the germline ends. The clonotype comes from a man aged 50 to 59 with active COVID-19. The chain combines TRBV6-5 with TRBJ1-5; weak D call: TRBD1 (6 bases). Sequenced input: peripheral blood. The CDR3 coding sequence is TGTGCCAGCATGGTGACAGGAGGCAATCAGCCCCAGCATTTT. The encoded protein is CASMVTGGNQPQHF.